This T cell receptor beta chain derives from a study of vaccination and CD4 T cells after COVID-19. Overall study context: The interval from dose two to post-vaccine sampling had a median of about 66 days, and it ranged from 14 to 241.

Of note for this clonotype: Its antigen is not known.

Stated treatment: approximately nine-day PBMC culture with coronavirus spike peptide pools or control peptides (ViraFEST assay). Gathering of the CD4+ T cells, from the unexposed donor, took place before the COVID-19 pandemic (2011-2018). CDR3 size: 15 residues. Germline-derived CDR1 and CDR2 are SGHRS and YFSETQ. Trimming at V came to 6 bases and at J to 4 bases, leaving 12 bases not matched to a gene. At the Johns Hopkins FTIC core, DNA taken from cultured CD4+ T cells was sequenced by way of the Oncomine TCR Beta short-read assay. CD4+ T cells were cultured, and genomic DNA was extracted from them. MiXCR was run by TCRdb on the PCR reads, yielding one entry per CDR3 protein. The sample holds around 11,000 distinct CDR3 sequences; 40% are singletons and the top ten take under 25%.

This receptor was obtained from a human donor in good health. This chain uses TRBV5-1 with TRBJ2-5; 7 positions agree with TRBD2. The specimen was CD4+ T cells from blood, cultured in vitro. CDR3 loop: CASIVGSSGGETQYF. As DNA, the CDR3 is TGCGCCAGCATTGTGGGTTCTAGCGGTGGAGAGACCCAGTACTTC.